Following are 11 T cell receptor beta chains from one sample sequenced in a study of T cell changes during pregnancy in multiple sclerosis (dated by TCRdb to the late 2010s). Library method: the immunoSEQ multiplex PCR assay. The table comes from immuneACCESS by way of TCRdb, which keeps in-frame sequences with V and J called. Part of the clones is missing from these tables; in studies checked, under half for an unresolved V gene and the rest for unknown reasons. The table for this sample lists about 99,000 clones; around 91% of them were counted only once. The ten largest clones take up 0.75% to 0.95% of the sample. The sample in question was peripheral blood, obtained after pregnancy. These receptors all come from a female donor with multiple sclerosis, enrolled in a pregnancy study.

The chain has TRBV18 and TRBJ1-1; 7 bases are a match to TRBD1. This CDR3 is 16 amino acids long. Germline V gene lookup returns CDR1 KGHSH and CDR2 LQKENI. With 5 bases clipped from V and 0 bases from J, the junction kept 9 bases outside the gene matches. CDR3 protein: CASSVLRGAMNTEAFF. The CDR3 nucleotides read TGTGCCAGCTCAGTTCTCAGGGGGGCTATGAACACTGAAGCTTTCTTT. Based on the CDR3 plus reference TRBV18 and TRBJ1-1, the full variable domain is NAGVMQNPRHLVRRRGQEARLRCSPMKGHSHVYWYRQLPEEGLKFMVYLQKENIIDESGMPKERFSAEFPKEGPSILRIQQVVRGDSAAYFCASSVLRGAMNTEAFFGQGTRLTVV.

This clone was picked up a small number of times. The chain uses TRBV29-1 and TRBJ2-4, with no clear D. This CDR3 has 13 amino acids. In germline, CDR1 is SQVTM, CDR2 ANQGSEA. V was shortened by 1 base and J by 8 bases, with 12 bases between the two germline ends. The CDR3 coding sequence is TGCAGCGTTGAAGGACCCGCCCAGGACATTCAGTACTTC. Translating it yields CSVEGPAQDIQYF. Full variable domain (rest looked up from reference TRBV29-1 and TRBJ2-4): SAVISQKPSRDICQRGTSLTIQCQVDSQVTMMFWYRQQPGQSLTLIATANQGSEATYESGFVIDKFPISRPNLTFSTLTVSNMSPEDSSIYLCSVEGPAQDIQYFGAGTRLSVL.

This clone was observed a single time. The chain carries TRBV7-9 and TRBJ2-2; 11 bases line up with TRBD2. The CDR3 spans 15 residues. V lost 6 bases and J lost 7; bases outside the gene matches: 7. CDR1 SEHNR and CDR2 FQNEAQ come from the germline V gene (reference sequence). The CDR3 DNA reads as TGTGCCAGCAGTGCGACTAGCGGGATTTACGGGGAGCTGTTTTTT. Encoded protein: CASSATSGIYGELFF.

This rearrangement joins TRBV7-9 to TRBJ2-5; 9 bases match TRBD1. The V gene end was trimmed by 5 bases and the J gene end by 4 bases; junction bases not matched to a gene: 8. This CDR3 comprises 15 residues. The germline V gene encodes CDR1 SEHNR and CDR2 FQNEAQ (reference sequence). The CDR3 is CASSARQGDGETQYF. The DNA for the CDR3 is TGTGCCAGCAGCGCCCGACAGGGGGACGGAGAGACCCAGTACTTC.

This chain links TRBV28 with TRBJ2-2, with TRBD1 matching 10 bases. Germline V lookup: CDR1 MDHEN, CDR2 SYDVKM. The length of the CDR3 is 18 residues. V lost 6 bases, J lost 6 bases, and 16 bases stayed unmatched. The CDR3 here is CASSPSAPGTGVPGELFF. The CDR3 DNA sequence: TGTGCCAGCAGCCCCTCGGCCCCCGGGACAGGGGTTCCCGGGGAGCTGTTTTTT.

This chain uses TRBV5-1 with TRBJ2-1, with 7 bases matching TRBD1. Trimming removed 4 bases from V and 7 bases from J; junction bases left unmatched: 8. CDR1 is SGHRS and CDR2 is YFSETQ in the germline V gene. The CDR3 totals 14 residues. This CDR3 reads CASSPSGGRNEQFF. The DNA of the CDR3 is TGCGCCAGCAGCCCCTCAGGGGGTAGGAATGAGCAGTTCTTC.

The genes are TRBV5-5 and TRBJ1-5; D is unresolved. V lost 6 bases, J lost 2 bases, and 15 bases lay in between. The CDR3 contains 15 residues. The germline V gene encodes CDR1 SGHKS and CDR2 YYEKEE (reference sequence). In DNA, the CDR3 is TGTGCCAGCACCATGACGACGGGTGGCAATCAGCCCCAGCATTTT. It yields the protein CASTMTTGGNQPQHF.

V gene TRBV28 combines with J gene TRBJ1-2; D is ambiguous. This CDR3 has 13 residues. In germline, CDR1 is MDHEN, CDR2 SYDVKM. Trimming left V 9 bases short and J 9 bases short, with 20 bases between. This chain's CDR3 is CASFGSLVLSYTF. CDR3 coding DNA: TGTGCCAGTTTTGGGAGCCTCGTTTTGAGCTACACCTTC.

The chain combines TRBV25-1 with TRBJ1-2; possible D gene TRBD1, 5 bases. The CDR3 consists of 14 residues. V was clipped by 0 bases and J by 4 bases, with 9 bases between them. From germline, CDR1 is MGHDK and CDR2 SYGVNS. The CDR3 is CASSEYTGVYGYTF. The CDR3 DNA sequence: TGTGCCAGCAGTGAATATACGGGGGTCTATGGCTACACCTTC.

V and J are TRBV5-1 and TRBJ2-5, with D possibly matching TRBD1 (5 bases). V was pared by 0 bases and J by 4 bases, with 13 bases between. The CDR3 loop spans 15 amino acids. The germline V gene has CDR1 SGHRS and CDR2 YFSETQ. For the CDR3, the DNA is TGCGCCAGCAGCTTGGAAGGCCTCCAGGGAGAGACCCAGTACTTC. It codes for CASSLEGLQGETQYF.

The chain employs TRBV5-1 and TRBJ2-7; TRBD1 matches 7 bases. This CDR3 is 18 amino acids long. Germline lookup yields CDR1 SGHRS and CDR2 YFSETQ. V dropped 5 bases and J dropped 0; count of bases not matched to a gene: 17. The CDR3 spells CASSPIRDSRISSYEQYF. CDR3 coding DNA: TGCGCCAGCAGTCCCATCCGGGACAGCCGAATCAGCTCCTACGAGCAGTACTTC.